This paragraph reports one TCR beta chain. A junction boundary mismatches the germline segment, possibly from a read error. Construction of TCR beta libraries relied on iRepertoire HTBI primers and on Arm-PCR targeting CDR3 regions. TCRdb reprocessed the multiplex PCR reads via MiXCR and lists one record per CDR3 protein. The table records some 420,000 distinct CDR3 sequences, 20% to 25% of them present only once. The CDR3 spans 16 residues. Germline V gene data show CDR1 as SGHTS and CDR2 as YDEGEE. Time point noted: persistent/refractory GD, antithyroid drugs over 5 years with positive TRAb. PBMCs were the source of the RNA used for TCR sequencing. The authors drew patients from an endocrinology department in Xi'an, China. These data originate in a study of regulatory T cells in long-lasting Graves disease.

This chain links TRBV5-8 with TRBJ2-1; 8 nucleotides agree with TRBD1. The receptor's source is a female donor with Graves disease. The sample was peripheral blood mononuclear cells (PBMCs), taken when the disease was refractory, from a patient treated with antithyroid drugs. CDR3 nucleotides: TGCGCCAGCAGCTTGGTTGCAGGGGGCACCTACAATGAGCAGTTCTTC. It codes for CASSLVAGGTYNEQFF.